The 2 T cell receptor beta chains given below trace back to one sample, sequenced in a study of T cell clonality in common variable immunodeficiency. Sequencing used immunoSEQ multiplex PCR; TCRdb keeps in-frame clones, though not all of them. The repertoire consists of 55,000 to 65,000 clones, none detected only once. Sequenced input: peripheral blood mononuclear cells. These receptor sequences come from a person aged 18 to 70 in good health.

The sample holds many counts of this clone. The read terminates 3 residues before the CDR3 end, so the remaining end is supplied by the germline J gene. This chain connects TRBV29-1 to TRBJ2-3, with D possibly being TRBD1 (5 bases). CDR1 and CDR2 from the germline V gene are SQVTM and ANQGSEA. The CDR3 totals 12 residues. V lost 4 bases to trimming and J lost 3 bases, with 8 bases between them. CDR3 region: CSVVGDTDTQYF. Partial CDR3 DNA: TGCAGCGTTGTAGGGGATACAGATACG.

This clone was recorded many times. The observed sequence ends 3 residues before the CDR3 terminus, with the missing tail filled in from the germline J gene. The chain links TRBV5-1 to TRBJ2-2; tentatively, D is TRBD2 (6 bases). Germline CDR1 and CDR2: SGHRS and YFSETQ. Trimming left V 3 bases short and J 4 bases short, with 10 bases between. The CDR3 consists of 14 residues. CDR3: CASSSGLVTGELFF. The CDR3 bases that were read are TGCGCCAGCAGCTCGGGACTTGTCACCGGGGAG.